This T cell receptor (beta chain) originates from a study of cytomegalovirus exposure and HLA in healthy donors. Study outcomes and limitations: Beyond CMV serostatus, there was no information to go on about immune exposure. Most TCR sequences were rare, but some public TCRs occurred in many donors. Later analysis suggested most CMV-associated TCR beta chains were HLA-restricted.

A word on this clone: Its antigen is unidentified.

The study ran its PCR with 60 Vbeta and 13 Jbeta primers. Methods used by the authors: The authors later counted about 80 million unique TCR beta chains, roughly 10 million of them shared. TCRdb keeps only in-frame clones here, not all; method: immunoSEQ multiplex PCR. The V and J calls and clone size come from that table; D and trimming were worked out from the DNA. The sample shows approximately 200,000 clones, about 80% of them seen only once. The trim removed 6 bases at V and 4 bases at J, leaving 7 bases unmatched. From germline, CDR1 is SGHVS and CDR2 FQNEAQ. The CDR3 has 14 residues. The clonotype originates from a woman in her late teens or twenties in good health and CMV-seropositive. The chain couples TRBV7-8 to TRBJ2-7; 9 nucleotides align to TRBD1. The sequencing sample was made of PBMCs. The CDR3 DNA is TGTGCCAGCAGTCCGACAGGGGGGGGGTACGAGCAGTACGTC. Its translation: CASSPTGGGYEQYV.